The 30 T cell receptor beta chains below all came from one sample that was sequenced in a study of blood T cell repertoires in COVID-19. Using immunoSEQ multiplex PCR, the repertoire was profiled, and TCRdb retains in-frame clones only, with some absent. The repertoire holds 380,000 or so clones, with 70% to 90% as singletons. The sequencing input was peripheral blood. Receptors were obtained from a man aged 35 to 55 with acute or convalescent COVID-19.

This clone was seen just once. This chain uses TRBV27 with TRBJ2-1; tentatively, D is TRBD1 (6 bases). The V gene lost 5 bases and the J gene lost 0 bases, with 14 bases spanning the gap. Germline V gene data show CDR1 as MNHEY and CDR2 as SMNVEV (reference sequence). The CDR3 spans 16 residues. CDR3 in amino acids: CASSPQGIASYNEQFF. In DNA form, the CDR3 reads TGTGCCAGCAGTCCACAGGGAATTGCCTCCTACAATGAGCAGTTCTTC.

DNA for the CDR3: TGTGCCAGCAGCTTAAGTGGTAGCGGGGGCCGGTACAATGAGCAGTTCTTC. Its translation is CASSLSGSGGRYNEQFF. The rearrangement uses TRBV7-3 and TRBJ2-1; TRBD2 matches at 9 bases. The V segment lost 1 base and the J segment 4 bases; nucleotides outside the gene matches: 8. The CDR3 has 17 residues. Germline V gene data show CDR1 as SGHTA and CDR2 as FQGTGA. Complete variable domain (other parts from reference TRBV7-3 and TRBJ2-1): GAGVSQTPSNKVTEKGKYVELRCDPISGHTALYWYRQSLGQGPEFLIYFQGTGAADDSGLPNDRFFAVRPEGSVSTLKIQRTERGDSAVYLCASSLSGSGGRYNEQFFGPGTRLTVL.

The gene calls are TRBV28 and TRBJ2-7; D unclear. CDR1 and CDR2 from the germline V gene are MDHEN and SYDVKM. CDR3 length equals 14 residues. Trimming took off 5 bases at V and 2 bases at J, with 13 bases between the two ends. The CDR3 loop reads CASSPPGGAYEQYF. Written as DNA, the CDR3 is TGTGCCAGCAGTCCCCCCGGCGGCGCCTACGAGCAGTACTTC.

The table lists this clone with a few counts. The V gene is TRBV2, the J gene TRBJ2-7, with 7 bases fitting TRBD2. CDR3 length: 17 amino acids. Germline trimming cut 3 bases from V and 4 bases from J; bases unmatched to any gene: 15. Germline assignment: CDR1 SNHLY and CDR2 FYNNEI. The CDR3 nucleotides read TGTGCCAGCAGTGATCGGCATCCGGGCGGGGGTTCATACGAGCAGTACTTC. It codes for CASSDRHPGGGSYEQYF. The full variable domain, in which reference TRBV2 and TRBJ2-7 provide the parts outside the CDR3, is EPEVTQTPSHQVTQMGQEVILRCVPISNHLYFYWYRQILGQKVEFLVSFYNNEISEKSEIFDDQFSVERPDGSNFTLKIRSTKLEDSAMYFCASSDRHPGGGSYEQYFGPGTRLTVT.

The chain couples TRBV5-6 to TRBJ1-6, with 10 bases that match TRBD1. After removal of 3 bases from V and 0 bases from J, the junction contained 9 bases not matched to a gene. The germline V gene encodes CDR1 SGHDT and CDR2 YYEEEE. The CDR3 contains 19 residues. CDR3 region: CASSYRTGGFFSYNSPLHF. In DNA, the CDR3 is TGTGCCAGCAGCTATCGGACAGGGGGATTCTTCTCCTATAATTCACCCCTCCACTTT.

The rearrangement joins TRBV18 to TRBJ1-3, with D uncertain. The CDR3 contains 18 residues. The V end was cut by 3 bases, the J end by 0 bases, with 18 bases between. Germline-derived CDR1 and CDR2 are KGHSH and LQKENI. CDR3 nucleotide sequence: TGTGCCAGCTCACCCCCTTCAGTGTCAGTTTACTCTGGAAACACCATATATTTT. Protein: CASSPPSVSVYSGNTIYF.

The chain joins TRBV6-1 to TRBJ2-6, with a possible D match to TRBD2 (5 bases). Deletions cut 4 bases from V and 1 base from J, with 17 bases between. The germline V gene encodes CDR1 MNHNS and CDR2 SASEGT. The CDR3 runs 18 residues. The CDR3 region has the DNA TGTGCCAGCAGTGCAGACCGGGGTATGTGGTCTGGGGCCAACGTCCTGACTTTC. This encodes CASSADRGMWSGANVLTF.

The gene calls are TRBV6-2 or TRBV6-3 and TRBJ2-3; D may be TRBD2 (5 bases). The CDR3 runs to 17 residues. Germline CDR1 is MNHEY and CDR2 is SVGEGT. V gave up 4 bases and J gave up 2 bases, with 19 bases separating them. DNA for the CDR3: TGTGCCAGCAGTTCTATAGGACTTCTCAGGTACACAGATACGCAGTATTTT. This sequence encodes CASSSIGLLRYTDTQYF.

The rearrangement uses TRBV5-1 and TRBJ2-7, with unresolved D. This CDR3 contains 14 residues. Germline V gene data show CDR1 as SGHRS and CDR2 as YFSETQ. The V gene lost 2 bases and the J gene lost 2 bases, with 11 bases spanning the gap. The CDR3: CASSFVGSTYEQYF. CDR3 nucleotide sequence: TGCGCCAGCAGCTTCGTCGGGTCGACCTACGAGCAGTACTTC. Supplemented by reference TRBV5-1 and TRBJ2-7, the full variable domain reads KAGVTQTPRYLIKTRGQQVTLSCSPISGHRSVSWYQQTPGQGLQFLFEYFSETQRNKGNFPGRFSGRQFSNSRSEMNVSTLELGDSALYLCASSFVGSTYEQYFGPGTRLTVT.

The chain carries TRBV9 and TRBJ2-1, with 14 bases that match TRBD2. The CDR3 spans 15 residues. Germline loops: CDR1 SGDLS, CDR2 YYNGEE. The junction had 7 bases not matched to a gene; V was cut back by 6 bases and J by 8 bases. This chain's CDR3 is CASTSTSGRGDEQFF. In nucleotides, the CDR3 is TGTGCCAGCACCTCGACTAGCGGGAGGGGGGATGAGCAGTTCTTC.

The V and J genes are TRBV5-5 and TRBJ1-1; D is possibly TRBD1 (6 bases). V lost 1 base, J lost 4 bases, and 14 bases lay in between. The CDR3 totals 15 residues. Germline CDR1 and CDR2: SGHKS and YYEKEE (reference sequence). The chain's CDR3 is CASSLYPGVATEAFF. DNA of the CDR3: TGTGCCAGCAGCTTGTACCCAGGGGTGGCCACTGAAGCTTTCTTT.

The rearrangement uses TRBV11-1 and TRBJ2-5; 10 positions match TRBD1. The CDR3 has 15 residues. Germline assignment: CDR1 SGHAT and CDR2 FQDESV (reference sequence). Losses at the gene ends were 5 bases for V and 4 bases for J; bases not matched to a gene: 7. In nucleotides, the CDR3 is TGTGCCAGCAGCCGAGGGACAGGGGTAAGAGAGACCCAGTACTTC. Its protein product is CASSRGTGVRETQYF.

This chain joins TRBV5-4 and TRBJ2-1; 12 bases line up with TRBD1. Unmatched junction bases numbered 7, after V lost 10 bases and J lost 5 bases. Germline CDR1 and CDR2: SGHNT and YYREEE (reference sequence). This CDR3 has 14 amino acids. The chain's CDR3 is CACDRDRGHNEQFF. In DNA form, the CDR3 reads TGTGCCTGTGACCGGGACAGGGGGCACAATGAGCAGTTCTTC.

V gene TRBV6-2 or TRBV6-3 combines with J gene TRBJ1-1, with D hard to call. From germline, CDR1 is MNHEY and CDR2 SVGEGT. The CDR3 totals 11 residues. V was shortened by 5 bases and J by 4 bases, with 5 bases between the two germline ends. CDR3 residues: CASSDITEAFF. In nucleotides, the CDR3 is TGTGCCAGCAGTGACATCACTGAAGCTTTCTTT.

The chain employs TRBV5-1 and TRBJ2-7, with a weak D call TRBD1 (6 bases). Between the trimmed V and J ends, which lost 0 bases and 5 bases, there was a span of 15 bases. The CDR3 sequence is 15 residues long. The germline gives CDR1 SGHRS, CDR2 YFSETQ. The CDR3 sequence: CASSLVYREFNEQYF. The CDR3 nucleotides are TGCGCCAGCAGCTTGGTGTACAGGGAATTTAACGAGCAGTACTTC.

This chain uses TRBV5-1 with TRBJ1-1, with 7 bases identical to TRBD1. The CDR3 covers 14 residues. With V trimmed by 1 base and J by 5 bases, 5 bases remained unmatched. From germline, CDR1 is SGHRS and CDR2 YFSETQ. The DNA of the CDR3 is TGCGCCAGCAGCTTGAAACAGGGGTTAACTGAAGCTTTCTTT. Amino acid sequence: CASSLKQGLTEAFF.

V usage is TRBV5-1 and J usage is TRBJ2-3; TRBD2 matches 8 bases. The CDR3 spans 16 residues. Trimming removed 4 bases from V and 4 bases from J; junction bases left unmatched: 11. The germline gives CDR1 SGHRS, CDR2 YFSETQ. The CDR3 here is CASSARTSSIPDTQYF. In DNA form, the CDR3 reads TGCGCCAGCAGCGCCCGGACTAGCAGCATCCCAGATACGCAGTATTTT.

The genes are TRBV2 and TRBJ1-3, with 7 positions matching TRBD1. The CDR3 has 16 residues. The germline V gene encodes CDR1 SNHLY and CDR2 FYNNEI. After removal of 4 bases from V and 0 bases from J, the junction contained 6 bases not matched to a gene. DNA of the CDR3: TGTGCCAGCAGTGTGAGGGGGCCTAGCTCTGGAAACACCATATATTTT. This translates into CASSVRGPSSGNTIYF.

The CDR3 sequence is CASSTYYEQYF. The CDR3 DNA reads as TGTGCCAGCAGTACTTACTACGAGCAGTACTTC. The rearrangement uses TRBV12-3 or TRBV12-4 and TRBJ2-7, with D unresolved. Trimming pared 5 bases from V and 3 bases from J, leaving 5 bases between. This CDR3 spans 11 amino acids.

The V and J genes are TRBV24-1 and TRBJ2-3; tentatively, D is TRBD1 (6 bases). Looked up from germline, CDR1 is KGHDR and CDR2 is SFDVKD. This CDR3 region has 12 residues. The ends were cut back, 1 base at V and 14 bases at J, with 12 bases in the middle. This chain's CDR3 is CATSDLGTSLYF. In DNA form, the CDR3 reads TGTGCCACCAGTGATTTAGGGACAAGCTTGTATTTT.

The chain recombines TRBV5-1 with TRBJ1-4; 9 bases fit TRBD1. CDR1 and CDR2 from the germline V gene are SGHRS and YFSETQ. J gave up 7 bases and V 4 bases, and 8 bases lay outside the gene matches. The CDR3 length is 15 residues. The CDR3, as DNA: TGCGCCAGCAGCGCGGACAGGGGAAACGGTGAAAAACTGTTTTTT. Protein sequence: CASSADRGNGEKLFF. The full variable domain, in which reference TRBV5-1 and TRBJ1-4 provide the parts outside the CDR3, is KAGVTQTPRYLIKTRGQQVTLSCSPISGHRSVSWYQQTPGQGLQFLFEYFSETQRNKGNFPGRFSGRQFSNSRSEMNVSTLELGDSALYLCASSADRGNGEKLFFGSGTQLSVL.

The chain recombines TRBV25-1 with TRBJ2-3; no clear D gene. V lost 4 bases, J lost 2 bases, and 16 bases lay in between. The CDR3 has 16 residues. From germline, CDR1 is MGHDK and CDR2 SYGVNS. The CDR3 sequence is CASSGASDTTTDTQYF. The DNA for the CDR3 is TGTGCCAGCAGTGGAGCATCAGACACCACCACAGATACGCAGTATTTT.

The CDR3 nucleotides read TGCGCCAGCAGCCCAGGAGACAGGTCCACTGAAGCTTTCTTT. Residues: CASSPGDRSTEAFF. The gene calls are TRBV5-1 and TRBJ1-1, with a weak D call TRBD1 (6 bases). Germline lookup yields CDR1 SGHRS and CDR2 YFSETQ. V dropped 4 bases and J dropped 4 bases, with 14 bases sitting between them. This CDR3 is built from 14 residues.

CDR3 amino acids: CASSLQGGVETQYF. The CDR3 nucleotides are TGTGCCAGCAGCCTGCAGGGGGGAGTAGAGACCCAGTACTTC. V gene TRBV5-4 combines with J gene TRBJ2-5; D might be TRBD1 (7 bases). Germline CDR1 SGHNT, CDR2 YYREEE (reference sequence). CDR3 size: 14 residues. V lost 4 bases, J lost 4 bases, and 14 bases lay in between.

This clone has only one observation. CDR3 sequence reads: CASSPTGGFQPQHF. CDR3 sequence (DNA): TGTGCCAGCAGCCCAACAGGGGGCTTTCAGCCCCAGCATTTT. The V and J genes are TRBV6-5 and TRBJ1-5; 9 bases fit TRBD1. The V and J ends lost 6 bases and 6 bases, in that order; junction bases with no gene match: 6. The CDR3 consists of 14 residues. Germline V gene data show CDR1 as MNHEY and CDR2 as SVGAGI.

CDR3 residues: CASSSLPSNEQFF. The CDR3 coding sequence is TGTGCCAGCAGCTCCCTCCCCAGCAATGAGCAGTTCTTC. The chain joins TRBV5-4 to TRBJ2-1; D gene ambiguous. The CDR3 contains 13 residues. V was pared by 3 bases and J by 6 bases, with 10 bases between. CDR1 SGHNT and CDR2 YYREEE come from the germline V gene (reference sequence).

The chain recombines TRBV5-1 with TRBJ1-6; D might be TRBD1 (6 bases). CDR3 size: 18 residues. The ends were cut back, 4 bases at V and 3 bases at J, with 20 bases in the middle. CDR1 and CDR2 from the germline V gene are SGHRS and YFSETQ. The CDR3 DNA follows: TGCGCCAGCAGCCAGGAGGGGGGGACACCAATCTATAATTCACCCCTCCACTTT. Encoded protein: CASSQEGGTPIYNSPLHF.

The V and J genes are TRBV6-5 and TRBJ2-7; 10 bases fit TRBD1. V lost 6 bases, J lost 7 bases, and 6 bases stayed unmatched. The CDR3 has 13 residues. CDR1 and CDR2 from the germline V gene are MNHEY and SVGAGI. The CDR3 here is CASRRQGAGEQYF. DNA of the CDR3: TGTGCCAGCAGACGACAGGGGGCGGGGGAGCAGTACTTC.

This clone was seen once. The CDR3 DNA reads TGTGCCAGCAGCTCCACAGGGTGGTTTCCCGGGGAGCTGTTTTTT. Translated, it gives CASSSTGWFPGELFF. The V and J genes are TRBV7-3 and TRBJ2-2; possible D gene TRBD1, 6 bases. CDR1 is SGHTA, CDR2 FQGTGA, per germline. With 4 bases removed from V and 6 bases from J, the gap between germline ends came to 15 bases. The CDR3 extends over 15 amino acids. Full variable domain (outside the CDR3, taken from reference TRBV7-3 and TRBJ2-2): GAGVSQTPSNKVTEKGKYVELRCDPISGHTALYWYRQSLGQGPEFLIYFQGTGAADDSGLPNDRFFAVRPEGSVSTLKIQRTERGDSAVYLCASSSTGWFPGELFFGEGSRLTVL.

The chain couples TRBV5-4 to TRBJ2-2; the match to TRBD1 covers 7 bases. CDR3 length equals 15 residues. After removal of 4 bases from V and 3 bases from J, the junction contained 6 bases not matched to a gene. The germline CDR1 and CDR2 sequences are SGHNT and YYREEE (reference sequence). CDR3 in DNA: TGTGCCAGCAGCCGGGACAGAAGGGACACCGGGGAGCTGTTTTTT. Translating it yields CASSRDRRDTGELFF. Looking up the rest from reference TRBV5-4 and TRBJ2-2 gives the full variable domain: ETGVTQSPTHLIKTRGQQVTLRCSSQSGHNTVSWYQQALGQGPQFIFQYYREEENGRGNFPPRFSGLQFPNYSSELNVNALELDDSALYLCASSRDRRDTGELFFGEGSRLTVL.